This TCR beta chain originates from a study of T-cell memory formation after mild COVID-19. CDR3 length equals 17 residues. Per germline, CDR1 DFQATT and CDR2 SNEGSKA (reference sequence). From the 5' RACE reads, TCRdb called clonotypes with MiXCR, one entry per CDR3 protein. The sample records about 170,000 distinct CDR3 sequences, approximately 13% being singletons. The table lists this clonotype with a few counts. The sequencing input was PBMCs or a T cell subset sorted from them (not recorded which). This chain connects TRBV20-1 to TRBJ1-5, with D possibly matching TRBD1 (6 bases). The sequence was obtained from a man between 18 and 29 years old who had mild COVID-19 (a few samples of this study predate the infection). Cell type and time point are not known. DNA of the CDR3: TGCAGCGTCGGACCGGGACAAGGGGTAATTAGCAATCAGCCCCAGCATTTT. This encodes CSVGPGQGVISNQPQHF.